This T cell receptor beta chain was sequenced during a study of T cell responses to AZD1222 COVID-19 vaccine (TCRdb year 2021). About the study as a whole: Because spike-specific TCR depth and breadth did not differ between the two schedules, AZD1222 recipients who got a second dose at roughly 4 weeks were pooled with those who got a second dose at roughly 12 weeks. TCR sequencing covered over 230 trial participants: about 210 given two doses of AZD1222 and about 26 given two doses of MenACWY control vaccine. Enrollment into the trials was organized by age into subgroups of 18-55, 56-69 and 70-plus years, and those subgroups contained around 150, 28 and 57 TCR-sequenced participants, respectively.

The CDR3 regions of human TCRbeta chains were analyzed by immunosequencing. For the original study's pipeline: Repertoire TCRs were checked for matches against a reference library of SARS-CoV-2-specific TCRs that had been generated using the MIRA antigen-specificity platform. Breadth was defined as the fraction of unique TCRs that were SARS-CoV-2-associated, and depth was defined as the fraction of total T cells that were SARS-CoV-2-associated. Using the MIRA data, each spike-specific TCR was assigned both to the spike region to which the TCR was reactive and to a CD4 or CD8 class. Log10-transformed breadth and depth values were compared by one-way ANOVA with Sidak's multiple comparisons tests. Drawn from immuneACCESS, this table holds only the in-frame rearrangements with V and J called that TCRdb kept. Clones are partly lost; checked studies trace under half to an unresolved V gene and leave the rest unexplained. The V and J calls and clone size were taken over from that table, and D and trimming were inferred from the DNA. Present in this sample are 120,000 or so clones, 75% to 95% of which were seen just once. In total, the top ten clones hold under 3.5% of the sample.

About this clone: Its antigen specificity is not known. Qualities for individual bases were not recorded, and no much larger clone is one base off.

Results and caveats for the whole study, not just this receptor: Conclusions about previously exposed vaccinees were limited because only six or seven AZD1222 recipients were SARS-CoV-2 seropositive at baseline. No day 14 peak-response samples were available, so repertoires were characterized only after the peak T cell response. Most participants were white British and females outnumbered males, and the authors suggested that clonal diversity may have been underestimated. Reportedly, almost half of the unique spike-specific TCRs recognized epitopes lying outside the regions that are mutated in the B.1.351 and B.1.1.7 variants. In the small 56-69-year group, the increase in depth fell short of significance, most likely because of low power. CD4 TCRs associated with the vaccine covered the entire spike protein, and the dominant responses were in regions 160-218 and 743-854. After two AZD1222 doses, both the breadth and the depth of spike-specific TCRs were significantly higher than at day 0 and than in MenACWY recipients.

Taken from the germline V gene (reference sequence), the CDR1 and CDR2 loops are GTSNPN and SVGIG. The CDR3 contains 13 residues, cysteine and phenylalanine counted. The only DNA kept is the CDR3, 39 bases in frame from the first base. V is cut back by 2 bases and J by 7 bases, with 5 bases in the junction unmatched. Sample time point, as interpreted from the label and publication: baseline before first vaccination. Vaccinee samples came from UK trials COV001 and COV002, including a single-blind randomized controlled phase 2/3 trial of AZD1222 (ChAdOx1 nCoV-19) in healthy adults. For TCRbeta chain sequencing, PBMC samples from trial participants were taken at day 0 and at day 28 after the second dose.

The chain employs TRBV30 and TRBJ1-5, with 7 junctional bases fitting TRBD1. The sample in question was peripheral blood, obtained on day 0 of AZD1222 vaccination. The sequence came from an adult in good health. The CDR3 corresponds to CAWSPRGEQPQHF. The DNA is as follows: TGTGCCTGGAGTCCCAGGGGGGAACAGCCCCAGCATTTT.